These 30 T cell receptor beta chains were sequenced from one sample in a study of blood T cell repertoires in COVID-19. Only in-frame clones appear in the TCRdb table, and some are missing; sequencing was by immunoSEQ multiplex PCR. The sample consists of roughly 200,000 clones, about 88% of them appearing once. Sequencing used peripheral blood. The receptors were gathered from an older man with acute or convalescent COVID-19.

This clone showed up just a few times. The chain combines TRBV14 with TRBJ2-2; D possibly corresponds to TRBD2 (5 bases). Germline CDR1 and CDR2: SGHDN and FVKESK. CDR3 length: 17 residues. Trimming shortened V by 1 base and J by 2 bases, and 14 bases separated the two germline ends. For the CDR3, the DNA is TGTGCCAGCAGCCAAGTCGGGGTTACGGATAACACCGGGGAGCTGTTTTTT. Translated: CASSQVGVTDNTGELFF. Combining the CDR3 with reference TRBV14 and TRBJ2-2 gives the whole variable domain EAGVTQFPSHSVIEKGQTVTLRCDPISGHDNLYWYRRVMGKEIKFLLHFVKESKQDESGMPNNRFLAERTGGTYSTLKVQPAELEDSGVYFCASSQVGVTDNTGELFFGEGSRLTVL.

Of note for this clone: One junction end disagrees with the germline gene, perhaps due to a read error. The chain combines TRBV7-2 with TRBJ2-3, with 11 nucleotides matching TRBD2. CDR3 length equals 14 residues. Germline V lookup: CDR1 SGHTA, CDR2 FQGNSA. CDR3 region: CASSIAGGPDTQYF. CDR3 sequence (DNA): TGTGCCAGCAGCATAGCGGGAGGGCCGGATACGCAGTATTTT. The full variable domain, in which reference TRBV7-2 and TRBJ2-3 provide the parts outside the CDR3, is GAGVSQSPSNKVTEKGKDVELRCDPISGHTALYWYRQSLGQGLEFLIYFQGNSAPDKSGLPSDRFSAERTGGSVSTLTIQRTQQEDSAVYLCASSIAGGPDTQYFGPGTRLTVL.

This sequence joins TRBV7-3 and TRBJ2-7; 10 positions agree with TRBD2. The J segment lost 6 bases and the V segment lost 5 bases, leaving 4 bases of the junction unmatched. The CDR3 runs 13 residues. Germline lookup yields CDR1 SGHTA and CDR2 FQGTGA. This CDR3 is CASSPRTSGEQYF. For the CDR3, the DNA is TGTGCCAGCAGCCCCCGGACTAGCGGCGAGCAGTACTTC.

This rearrangement joins TRBV6-5 to TRBJ2-7; TRBD1 matches at 7 bases. CDR1 MNHEY and CDR2 SVGAGI come from the germline V gene. This CDR3 is built from 13 residues. With V trimmed by 8 bases and J by 6 bases, 10 bases remained unmatched. The CDR3 loop is CASARGGVLEQYF. CDR3 coding DNA: TGTGCCAGCGCCAGAGGGGGCGTTCTCGAGCAGTACTTC.

CDR3 sequence: CSASYLGQGAYGYTF. The DNA for the CDR3 is TGCAGTGCTAGTTATCTAGGACAGGGCGCCTATGGCTACACCTTC. The gene calls are TRBV20-1 and TRBJ1-2; 8 nucleotides line up with TRBD1. This CDR3 contains 15 residues. Trimming cost V 3 bases and J 4 bases; bases outside gene matches: 10. Germline CDR1 is DFQATT and CDR2 is SNEGSKA (reference sequence).

V usage is TRBV6-5 and J usage is TRBJ2-7; possibly TRBD2 for D (7 bases). CDR3 length equals 15 residues. V was clipped by 5 bases and J by 9 bases, with 23 bases between them. CDR1 is MNHEY, CDR2 SVGAGI, per germline. The CDR3 spells CASSPARGAGWLQYF. The CDR3, as DNA: TGTGCCAGCAGTCCCGCCCGGGGGGCGGGGTGGCTGCAGTACTTC.

The CDR3 is CASSPIWEGNEQFF. For the CDR3, the DNA is TGCGCCAGCAGTCCAATTTGGGAGGGGAATGAGCAGTTCTTC. The V and J genes are TRBV5-1 and TRBJ2-1, with TRBD2 matching over 7 bases. The CDR3 spans 14 residues. Germline V lookup: CDR1 SGHRS, CDR2 YFSETQ. Germline trimming cut 5 bases from V and 7 bases from J; bases unmatched to any gene: 9.

This chain joins TRBV5-1 and TRBJ2-3; the D is unclear. The CDR3 is 14 residues long. Germline CDR1 SGHRS, CDR2 YFSETQ. V was shortened by 2 bases and J by 2 bases, with 9 bases between the two germline ends. The CDR3 DNA reads TGCGCCAGCAGCTTCTCCCCGGTCACAGATACGCAGTATTTT. It encodes CASSFSPVTDTQYF.

This clone appeared a single time. The chain is built from TRBV7-2 and TRBJ2-7; 8 positions agree with TRBD2. Trimming cost V 1 base and J 2 bases; bases outside gene matches: 13. Germline V gene sequence: CDR1 SGHTA, CDR2 FQGNSA. The CDR3 sequence is 18 residues long. CDR3 region: CASSLGGSGASNPYEQYF. CDR3 bases: TGTGCCAGCAGCTTAGGCGGTAGCGGGGCTTCGAACCCCTACGAGCAGTACTTC.

This clone was found a few times. J is TRBJ2-2 and V is TRBV18; 8 bases align to TRBD1. With 3 bases clipped from V and 0 bases from J, the junction kept 0 bases outside the gene matches. Per the germline V gene, CDR1 is KGHSH and CDR2 is LQKENI. The CDR3 has 15 residues. In nucleotides, the CDR3 is TGTGCCAGCTCACCGGACAGGGCGAACACCGGGGAGCTGTTTTTT. It specifies CASSPDRANTGELFF.

The chain couples TRBV10-3 to TRBJ1-6, with 7 bases lining up with TRBD1. This CDR3 contains 16 residues. Losses at the gene ends were 2 bases for V and 9 bases for J; bases not matched to a gene: 10. The germline V gene has CDR1 ENHRY and CDR2 SYGVKD. The CDR3 reads CAISERDRDSRSPLHF. CDR3 coding DNA: TGTGCCATCAGTGAGCGAGACCGGGACAGCCGTTCACCCCTCCACTTT.

The rearrangement uses TRBV19 and TRBJ1-2; 8 bases are shared with TRBD1. Trimming took 3 bases from V and 7 from J; bases not matched to a gene: 7. Germline V CDR1 and CDR2: LNHDA, SQIVND (reference sequence). CDR3 length: 14 amino acids. Here the CDR3 reads CASSIDRGGFGYTF. CDR3 in DNA: TGTGCCAGTAGTATCGACAGGGGTGGATTTGGCTACACCTTC.

The J gene is TRBJ2-6, the V gene TRBV5-1; no reliable D call. Between the trimmed V and J ends, which lost 5 bases and 0 bases, there was a span of 9 bases. This CDR3 comprises 15 residues. The germline V gene has CDR1 SGHRS and CDR2 YFSETQ. CDR3 amino acids: CASRSDTSGANVLTF. The CDR3 DNA reads as TGCGCCAGCAGATCCGACACCTCTGGGGCCAACGTCCTGACTTTC.

The J gene is TRBJ2-1, the V gene TRBV19; 10 bases map to TRBD2. The CDR3 is 16 residues long. CDR1 is LNHDA and CDR2 is SQIVND in the germline V gene (reference sequence). The J segment lost 6 bases and the V segment lost 5 bases, leaving 10 bases of the junction unmatched. The CDR3 DNA is TGTGCCAGTAGTCCCTTAGCGGGAGGCCGTGCCAATGAGCAGTTCTTC. Its translation is CASSPLAGGRANEQFF.

This chain connects TRBV2 to TRBJ2-7; 8 bases are a match to TRBD2. Germline V lookup: CDR1 SNHLY, CDR2 FYNNEI. V was clipped by 2 bases and J by 3 bases; unmatched bases: 6. The CDR3 runs to 15 residues. The CDR3 region is CASSEITSGLYEQYF. In nucleotides, the CDR3 is TGTGCCAGCAGTGAAATCACTAGCGGACTCTACGAGCAGTACTTC.

The V call is TRBV28, the J call TRBJ1-4, with D possibly matching TRBD1 (6 bases). Trimming cost V 6 bases and J 4 bases, with 9 bases left between them. Germline loops: CDR1 MDHEN, CDR2 SYDVKM. There are 13 residues in the CDR3. CDR3 residues: CASRGTYNEKLFF. CDR3 bases: TGTGCCAGCAGGGGGACATATAATGAAAAACTGTTTTTT.

V usage is TRBV2 and J usage is TRBJ2-1; 7 nucleotides agree with TRBD1. From germline, CDR1 is SNHLY and CDR2 FYNNEI. J lost 14 bases, V lost 8 bases, and 12 bases had no gene match. This CDR3 contains 12 residues. The CDR3 DNA is TGTGCCAGCGATTTGTACAGGGACAGAAAGTTCTTC. Translating it yields CASDLYRDRKFF.

The chain carries TRBV5-5 and TRBJ1-5; tentatively, D is TRBD1 (6 bases). Germline V gene lookup returns CDR1 SGHKS and CDR2 YYEKEE (reference sequence). Trimming left V 1 base short and J 7 bases short, with 15 bases between. The CDR3 has 15 residues. The CDR3 is CASSLSWGPQQPQHF. The CDR3 coding sequence is TGTGCCAGCAGCTTGTCATGGGGGCCCCAGCAGCCCCAGCATTTT. Full variable domain (outside the CDR3, taken from reference TRBV5-5 and TRBJ1-5): DAGVTQSPTHLIKTRGQQVTLRCSPISGHKSVSWYQQVLGQGPQFIFQYYEKEERGRGNFPDRFSARQFPNYSSELNVNALLLGDSALYLCASSLSWGPQQPQHFGDGTRLSIL.

V and J are TRBV5-4 and TRBJ2-7; TRBD1 might be the D (6 bases). The CDR3 contains 16 residues. The germline CDR1 and CDR2 sequences are SGHNT and YYREEE (reference sequence). Trimming shortened V by 0 bases and J by 0 bases, and 13 bases separated the two germline ends. This chain's CDR3 is CASSLGGDILSYEQYF. The CDR3 coding sequence is TGTGCCAGCAGCTTGGGAGGGGACATTCTCTCCTACGAGCAGTACTTC. Complete variable domain (other parts from reference TRBV5-4 and TRBJ2-7): ETGVTQSPTHLIKTRGQQVTLRCSSQSGHNTVSWYQQALGQGPQFIFQYYREEENGRGNFPPRFSGLQFPNYSSELNVNALELDDSALYLCASSLGGDILSYEQYFGPGTRLTVT.

The rearrangement uses TRBV30 and TRBJ2-2; no clear D gene. This CDR3 spans 12 amino acids. V lost 0 bases and J 8 bases, leaving 7 bases between the germline ends. Per the germline V gene, CDR1 is GTSNPN and CDR2 is SVGIG (reference sequence). The CDR3 loop is CAWSVDKGELFF. CDR3 sequence (DNA): TGTGCCTGGAGTGTAGACAAGGGGGAGCTGTTTTTT.

This chain joins TRBV7-2 and TRBJ1-5, with 7 bases lining up with TRBD1. The V segment lost 5 bases and the J segment 0 bases; nucleotides outside the gene matches: 10. The CDR3 contains 17 residues. Germline values: CDR1 SGHTA, CDR2 FQGNSA. The CDR3 bases are TGTGCCAGCAGCCTTCTGGGGACAGCTTATAGCAATCAGCCCCAGCATTTT. It translates to CASSLLGTAYSNQPQHF.

The chain is built from TRBV11-2 and TRBJ2-1; TRBD2 is a possible D gene (6 bases). The germline gives CDR1 SGHAT, CDR2 FQNNGV. Trimming took 5 bases from V and 1 from J, leaving 18 bases between them. The CDR3 runs to 17 residues. The CDR3 loop reads CASSLGIGTPSYNEQFF. DNA of the CDR3: TGTGCCAGCAGCCTGGGGATCGGGACTCCATCCTACAATGAGCAGTTCTTC.

This sequence joins TRBV11-2 and TRBJ1-4; perhaps TRBD1 as D (5 bases). This CDR3 contains 14 residues. Germline loops: CDR1 SGHAT, CDR2 FQNNGV. The germline V and J ends were trimmed by 10 bases and 3 bases, with 15 bases remaining between them. The CDR3 protein is CATQATGSNEKLFF. CDR3 nucleotides: TGTGCCACCCAAGCCACAGGATCTAATGAAAAACTGTTTTTT.

In this sample, this clone turned up a few times. V and J are TRBV5-1 and TRBJ2-2, with 8 bases lining up with TRBD1. Losses at the gene ends were 2 bases for V and 5 bases for J; bases not matched to a gene: 8. The CDR3 totals 16 residues. The germline CDR1 and CDR2 sequences are SGHRS and YFSETQ. The CDR3 loop reads CASSFPGGAWTGELFF. The CDR3 DNA is TGCGCCAGCAGCTTCCCAGGGGGCGCTTGGACCGGGGAGCTGTTTTTT.

V is TRBV11-3 and J is TRBJ2-3; D gene unclear. From germline, CDR1 is SGHNT and CDR2 YENEEA. The V end was cut by 5 bases, the J end by 1 base, with 13 bases between. This CDR3 comprises 15 residues. The CDR3 region is CASSPTSTRTDTQYF. The CDR3 nucleotides are TGTGCCAGCAGCCCCACTTCGACTCGCACAGATACGCAGTATTTT.

The rearrangement joins TRBV9 to TRBJ2-2; D call uncertain. CDR3 length: 14 residues. CDR1 and CDR2 from the germline V gene are SGDLS and YYNGEE. Trimming took off 0 bases at V and 0 bases at J, with 3 bases between the two ends. CDR3 sequence (DNA): TGTGCCAGCAGCGTAGGGCCGAACACCGGGGAGCTGTTTTTT. Protein sequence: CASSVGPNTGELFF.

This clone was picked up many times. This chain connects TRBV19 to TRBJ2-7; TRBD2 agrees at 12 bases. Trimming took 0 bases from V and 0 from J; bases not matched to a gene: 3. The germline gives CDR1 LNHDA, CDR2 SQIVND (reference sequence). The CDR3 totals 17 residues. The CDR3 nucleotides read TGTGCCAGTAGTATAGACACTAGCGGGGGGAGCTCCTACGAGCAGTACTTC. Its translation: CASSIDTSGGSSYEQYF.

In its sample, this clone was seen many times. This sequence joins TRBV6-2 or TRBV6-3 and TRBJ1-5, with 7 bases lining up with TRBD1. The CDR3 length is 15 residues. Germline V lookup: CDR1 MNHEY, CDR2 SVGEGT. V lost 5 bases, J lost 5 bases, and 9 bases stayed unmatched. CDR3 nucleotide sequence: TGTGCCAGCAGTCTGACCGGGACAGAGTATCAGCCCCAGCATTTT. Protein product: CASSLTGTEYQPQHF.

The chain recombines TRBV6-5 with TRBJ1-2; no definite D call. Trimming cost V 0 bases and J 6 bases, with 8 bases left between them. Germline V gives CDR1 MNHEY, CDR2 SVGAGI. This CDR3 is built from 13 residues. CDR3 DNA sequence: TGTGCCAGCAGTTACTCGGTGAGGGATGGCTACACCTTC. This codes for CASSYSVRDGYTF.

The chain employs TRBV5-8 and TRBJ2-2; 7 bases agree with TRBD1. CDR1 and CDR2 (germline): SGHTS, YDEGEE. The junction had 12 bases not matched to a gene; V was cut back by 4 bases and J by 9 bases. CDR3 size: 15 residues. DNA of the CDR3: TGTGCCAGCAGCGGGTACCCAGGGGGAACCCGGGAGCTGTTTTTT. Translation: CASSGYPGGTRELFF.